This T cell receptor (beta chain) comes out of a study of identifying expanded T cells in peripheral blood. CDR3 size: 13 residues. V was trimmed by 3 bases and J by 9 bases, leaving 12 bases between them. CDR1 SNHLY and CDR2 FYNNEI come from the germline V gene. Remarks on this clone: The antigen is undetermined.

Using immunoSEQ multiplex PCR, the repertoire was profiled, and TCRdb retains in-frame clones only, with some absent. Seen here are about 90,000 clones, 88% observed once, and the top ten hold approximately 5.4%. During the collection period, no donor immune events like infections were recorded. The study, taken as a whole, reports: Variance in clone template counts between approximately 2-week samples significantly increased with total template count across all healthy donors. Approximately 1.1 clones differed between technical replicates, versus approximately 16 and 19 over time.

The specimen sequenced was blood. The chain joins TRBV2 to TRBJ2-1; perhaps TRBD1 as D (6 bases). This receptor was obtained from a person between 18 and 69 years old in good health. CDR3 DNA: TGTGCCAGCAGTGAGGAACAGGGCACTGAGCAGTTCTTC. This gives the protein CASSEEQGTEQFF.